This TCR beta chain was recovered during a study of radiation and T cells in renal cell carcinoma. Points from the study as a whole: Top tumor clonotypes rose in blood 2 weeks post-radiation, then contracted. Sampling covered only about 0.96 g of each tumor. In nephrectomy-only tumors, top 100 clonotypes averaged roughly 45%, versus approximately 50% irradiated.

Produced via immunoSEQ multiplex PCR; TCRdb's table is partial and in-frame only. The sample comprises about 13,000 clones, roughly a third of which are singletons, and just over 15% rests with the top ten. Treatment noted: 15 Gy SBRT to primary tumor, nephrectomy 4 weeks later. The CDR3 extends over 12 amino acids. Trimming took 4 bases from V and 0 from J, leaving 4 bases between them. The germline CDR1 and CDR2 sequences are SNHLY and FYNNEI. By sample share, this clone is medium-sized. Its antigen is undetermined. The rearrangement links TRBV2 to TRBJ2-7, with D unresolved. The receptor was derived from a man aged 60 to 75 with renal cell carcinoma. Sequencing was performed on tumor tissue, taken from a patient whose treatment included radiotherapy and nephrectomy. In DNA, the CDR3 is TGTGCCAGCAGTGTCCTCTCCTACGAGCAGTACGTC. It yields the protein CASSVLSYEQYV.